Below, 11 T cell receptor beta chains from the same sample are listed, as sequenced in a study of cytomegalovirus exposure and HLA in healthy donors. PCR used 60 Vbeta primers and 13 Jbeta primers. Sequencing was performed with immunoSEQ multiplex PCR; in TCRdb, only in-frame clones are kept and a portion is missing. The table shows a few hundred thousand clones, with roughly 80% occurring only once. Sequenced: PBMCs. All receptors come from a girl aged 2-15 years in good health and CMV-seronegative.

The chain couples TRBV5-4 to TRBJ2-5, with 12 bases matching TRBD2. CDR1 is SGHNT, CDR2 YYREEE, per germline (reference sequence). The V segment lost 2 bases and the J segment 4 bases; nucleotides outside the gene matches: 6. The CDR3 totals 16 residues. The CDR3 coding sequence is TGTGCCAGCAGCTTCGGACTAGCGGGGAATGGAGAGACCCAGTACTTC. Its protein product is CASSFGLAGNGETQYF. Looking up the rest from reference TRBV5-4 and TRBJ2-5 gives the full variable domain: ETGVTQSPTHLIKTRGQQVTLRCSSQSGHNTVSWYQQALGQGPQFIFQYYREEENGRGNFPPRFSGLQFPNYSSELNVNALELDDSALYLCASSFGLAGNGETQYFGPGTRLLVL.

CDR3: CASSHRITGKSTDTQYF. The CDR3 DNA sequence: TGCGCCAGCAGCCACCGCATCACAGGGAAGAGCACAGATACGCAGTATTTT. V gene TRBV4-1 combines with J gene TRBJ2-3, with D maybe TRBD1 (6 bases). This CDR3 has 17 residues. In germline, CDR1 is MGHRA, CDR2 YSYEKL. Between the trimmed V and J ends, which lost 3 bases and 0 bases, there was a span of 16 bases.

The chain carries TRBV5-1 and TRBJ2-1; 7 bases align to TRBD2. Germline V lookup: CDR1 SGHRS, CDR2 YFSETQ. The CDR3 covers 15 residues. With V trimmed by 4 bases and J by 0 bases, 4 bases remained unmatched. The CDR3 sequence: CASSPAGDSYNEQFF. In DNA form, the CDR3 reads TGCGCCAGCAGCCCGGCGGGAGACTCCTACAATGAGCAGTTCTTC.

This clone showed up just once. The CDR3 sequence: CASSPQEATNEKLFF. Written as DNA, the CDR3 is TGTGCCAGCTCACCACAGGAGGCAACTAATGAAAAACTGTTTTTT. The chain joins TRBV18 to TRBJ1-4; D unresolved. CDR1 and CDR2 from the germline V gene are KGHSH and LQKENI. With 1 base removed from V and 0 bases from J, the gap between germline ends came to 6 bases. The CDR3 totals 15 residues.

This chain links TRBV28 with TRBJ1-5, with D tentatively TRBD1 (5 bases). CDR3 size: 18 residues. Germline lookup yields CDR1 MDHEN and CDR2 SYDVKM. V lost 2 bases to trimming and J lost 0 bases, with 17 bases between them. Written as DNA, the CDR3 is TGTGCCAGCAGTTTAGGGTGGGCACGGGGGTATAGCAATCAGCCCCAGCATTTT. Its translation is CASSLGWARGYSNQPQHF. The variable domain in full, completed from reference TRBV28 and TRBJ1-5, reads DVKVTQSSRYLVKRTGEKVFLECVQDMDHENMFWYRQDPGLGLRLIYFSYDVKMKEKGDIPEGYSVSREKKERFSLILESASTNQTSMYLCASSLGWARGYSNQPQHFGDGTRLSIL.

The chain is built from TRBV30 and TRBJ2-7; D call uncertain. In germline, CDR1 is GTSNPN, CDR2 SVGIG (reference sequence). This CDR3 is 11 amino acids long. The V and J ends lost 5 bases and 7 bases respectively, with 12 bases between them. This chain's CDR3 is CAWASYKEQYF. CDR3 DNA sequence: TGTGCCTGGGCCTCATACAAAGAGCAGTACTTC.

This chain joins TRBV13 and TRBJ2-7, with D maybe TRBD2 (6 bases). The germline V and J ends were trimmed by 4 bases and 4 bases, with 11 bases remaining between them. Germline CDR1 reads PRHDT; CDR2 reads FYEKMQ (reference sequence). This CDR3 spans 13 amino acids. In nucleotides, the CDR3 is TGTGCCAGCAGCTCGGGGGAGAGATACGAGCAGTACTTC. As protein: CASSSGERYEQYF.

This chain connects TRBV5-1 to TRBJ1-1; no clear D gene. CDR1 and CDR2 (germline): SGHRS, YFSETQ. CDR3 length: 19 amino acids. V lost 3 bases and J lost 0, with 24 bases in between. This CDR3 is CASSSELVPRYLMNTEAFF. The CDR3 nucleotides are TGCGCCAGCAGCTCCGAGCTGGTACCGAGATATCTCATGAACACTGAAGCTTTCTTT.

This CDR3 is CASSTPTVNQPQHF. CDR3 sequence (DNA): TGTGCCAGTAGTACCCCGACAGTGAATCAGCCCCAGCATTTT. The J gene is TRBJ1-5, the V gene TRBV19; D might be TRBD1 (5 bases). Germline values: CDR1 LNHDA, CDR2 SQIVND (reference sequence). This CDR3 is built from 14 residues. Trimming stripped 4 bases from V and 4 bases from J, with 11 bases between.

This sequence joins TRBV15 and TRBJ1-1; a weak D match, TRBD1 (6 bases). From germline, CDR1 is LNHNV and CDR2 YYDKDF (reference sequence). The length of the CDR3 is 15 residues. The germline V and J ends were trimmed by 1 base and 0 bases, with 9 bases remaining between them. CDR3 residues: CATSRGGGLNTEAFF. In nucleotides, the CDR3 is TGTGCCACCAGCAGAGGGGGGGGGCTGAACACTGAAGCTTTCTTT.

The chain employs TRBV6-5 and TRBJ1-1; D call uncertain. CDR1 is MNHEY, CDR2 SVGAGI, per germline. Trimming removed 6 bases from V and 3 bases from J, with 8 bases in between. CDR3 length: 12 residues. The CDR3 nucleotides read TGTGCCAGCAGACGACTAGACACTGAAGCTTTCTTT. Translated: CASRRLDTEAFF.